These 26 T cell receptor beta chains came from one sample sequenced in a study of breast tumors, draining lymph nodes, adjacent tissues. Axillary draining lymph nodes of breast cancer patients supplied the node samples. TCRdb recomputed calls from the multiplex PCR reads with MiXCR, one row per CDR3 protein. This sample has about 100,000 distinct CDR3 sequences, with over 20% found just once. Sequences were obtained from axillary lymph node tissue. These receptors all stem from a female donor with breast cancer. Some clones in this sample may be carry-over from other donors' samples.

This clonotype was observed at least ten times. This sequence joins TRBV27 and TRBJ2-1; 9 bases align to TRBD1. With 5 bases clipped from V and 5 bases from J, the junction kept 4 bases outside the gene matches. Germline V gene lookup returns CDR1 MNHEY and CDR2 SMNVEV (reference sequence). CDR3 size: 14 residues. CDR3 sequence (DNA): TGTGCCAGCAGTGTAACAGGGGGCCACAATGAGCAGTTCTTC. Its translation: CASSVTGGHNEQFF.

This clonotype was detected many times. The chain links TRBV5-4 to TRBJ2-5, with TRBD1 identical over 7 bases. The CDR3 runs 15 residues. V shed 6 bases and J 2 bases; nucleotides not matched to a gene: 10. The germline gives CDR1 SGHNT, CDR2 YYREEE (reference sequence). CDR3 in amino acids: CASTSGGAGQETQYF. The CDR3, as DNA: TGTGCCAGCACCTCAGGGGGTGCGGGTCAAGAGACCCAGTACTTC.

A few counts support this clonotype. The chain combines TRBV5-1 with TRBJ2-2, with 8 bases that match TRBD1. The CDR3 has 13 amino acids. With V trimmed by 6 bases and J by 5 bases, 3 bases remained unmatched. Germline assignment: CDR1 SGHRS and CDR2 YFSETQ. DNA of the CDR3: TGCGCCAGCACCACAGGGGGAACCGGGGAGCTGTTTTTT. It translates to CASTTGGTGELFF.

This clonotype came up many times. J is TRBJ2-1 and V is TRBV9; D perhaps matches TRBD2 (7 bases). The ends were cut back, 3 bases at V and 7 bases at J, with 17 bases in the middle. This CDR3 is 15 amino acids long. Germline values: CDR1 SGDLS, CDR2 YYNGEE. The CDR3 loop reads CASSGGGGPGNEQFF. The DNA of the CDR3 is TGTGCCAGCAGCGGAGGGGGAGGGCCTGGGAATGAGCAGTTCTTC.

The table lists this clonotype with many counts. This chain joins TRBV9 and TRBJ1-2; D ambiguous. V shed 0 bases and J shed 4 bases, with 13 bases lying between them. The CDR3 loop spans 15 amino acids. The germline V gene has CDR1 SGDLS and CDR2 YYNGEE. CDR3 DNA sequence: TGTGCCAGCAGCGTAGATGAGTCCCCATTCTATGGCTACACCTTC. The encoded protein is CASSVDESPFYGYTF.

In its sample, this clonotype was seen many times. The CDR3 protein is CSARDRVGNQPQHF. As DNA, the CDR3 is TGCAGTGCTAGAGACAGGGTTGGCAATCAGCCCCAGCATTTT. The rearrangement uses TRBV20-1 and TRBJ1-5; D is possibly TRBD1 (5 bases). The germline gives CDR1 DFQATT, CDR2 SNEGSKA (reference sequence). The V and J ends lost 0 bases and 2 bases respectively, with 8 bases between them. This CDR3 region has 14 residues.

This clonotype was observed many times. The CDR3 DNA sequence: TGCAGTGCTAGCCAGACAGGGGAGGCCTATAATTCACCCCTCCACTTT. Its protein is CSASQTGEAYNSPLHF. The rearrangement uses TRBV20-1 and TRBJ1-6; 8 bases line up with TRBD1. The CDR3 loop spans 16 amino acids. J was trimmed by 2 bases and V by 3 bases; bases with no gene match: 6. Looked up from germline, CDR1 is DFQATT and CDR2 is SNEGSKA (reference sequence).

In its sample, this clonotype was seen many times. The chain combines TRBV27 with TRBJ2-5; 8 nucleotides line up with TRBD1. The length of the CDR3 is 13 residues. The J segment lost 9 bases and the V segment lost 3 bases, leaving 6 bases of the junction unmatched. In germline, CDR1 is MNHEY, CDR2 SMNVEV (reference sequence). The CDR3 bases are TGTGCCAGCAGTTTTAGACAGGGGCCGGCCCAGTACTTC. Translated, it gives CASSFRQGPAQYF.

In its sample, this clonotype was seen once. The rearrangement uses TRBV7-3 and TRBJ2-7, with 7 bases aligning to TRBD1. The V gene end was trimmed by 3 bases and the J gene end by 0 bases; junction bases not matched to a gene: 2. CDR1 and CDR2 from the germline V gene are SGHTA and FQGTGA. CDR3 size: 14 residues. The CDR3 sequence is CASSFSGGSYEQYF. CDR3 in DNA: TGTGCCAGCAGCTTTTCAGGGGGCTCCTACGAGCAGTACTTC.

On this clonotype itself: A read error may be the cause here, since a much bigger clone is one base away. The V gene is TRBV6-4, the J gene TRBJ2-1; the D gene is possibly TRBD1 (6 bases). The CDR3 has 14 amino acids. Germline loops: CDR1 MRHNA, CDR2 SNTAGT. Here the CDR3 reads CASSADSSYNEQLF. The CDR3, as DNA: TGTGCCAGCAGTGCGGACAGCTCCTACAATGAGCAGCTCTTC.

This clonotype has at least ten counts. The chain recombines TRBV6-6 with TRBJ1-5; D is possibly TRBD1 (6 bases). Trimming shortened V by 4 bases and J by 4 bases, and 14 bases separated the two germline ends. Germline V gives CDR1 MNHNY, CDR2 SVGAGI (reference sequence). The CDR3 covers 15 residues. CDR3 in DNA: TGTGCCAGCAGTTTGGCACAGGGTCGGAATCAGCCCCAGCATTTT. This codes for CASSLAQGRNQPQHF.

There are a few counts of this clonotype. The junction differs from germline at one of its ends, possibly a read error. The chain employs TRBV6-4 and TRBJ1-5, with 8 bases lining up with TRBD1. CDR1 MRHNA and CDR2 SNTAGT come from the germline V gene. The CDR3 is 15 amino acids. This chain's CDR3 is CANSDGQGLNQPQHF. The CDR3 nucleotides are TGTGCCAACAGTGACGGACAGGGTCTTAATCAGCCCCAGCATTTT.

This clonotype was recorded at least ten times. The rearrangement uses TRBV7-3 and TRBJ2-6, with unresolved D. The ends were cut back, 3 bases at V and 0 bases at J, with 12 bases in the middle. The germline V gene encodes CDR1 SGHTA and CDR2 FQGTGA. The CDR3 contains 17 residues. This CDR3 reads CASSFGRPDSGANVLTF. In DNA form, the CDR3 reads TGTGCCAGCAGCTTCGGCAGGCCCGACTCTGGGGCCAACGTCCTGACTTTC.

The gene calls are TRBV6-1 and TRBJ2-3; 9 nucleotides align to TRBD2. Losses at the gene ends were 4 bases for V and 2 bases for J; bases not matched to a gene: 16. The CDR3 runs to 19 residues. CDR1 MNHNS and CDR2 SASEGT come from the germline V gene. The CDR3 region has the DNA TGTGCCAGCAGTGGAGAAGGCGGGGGGGTCCTTATATACACAGATACGCAGTATTTT. Amino acid sequence: CASSGEGGGVLIYTDTQYF.

This clonotype has a count of ten or more. This chain uses TRBV7-2 with TRBJ2-5; 9 nucleotides match TRBD1. J gave up 5 bases and V 6 bases, and 7 bases lay outside the gene matches. Germline loops: CDR1 SGHTA, CDR2 FQGNSA. CDR3 length equals 14 residues. CDR3 region: CASRVQGAGETQYF. Written as DNA, the CDR3 is TGTGCCAGCAGAGTACAGGGGGCTGGGGAGACCCAGTACTTC.

This clonotype was counted at least ten times. The chain recombines TRBV4-1 with TRBJ1-5, with a tentative D call TRBD1 (6 bases). Germline V gene lookup returns CDR1 MGHRA and CDR2 YSYEKL. The CDR3 is 16 residues long. V lost 1 base to trimming and J lost 9 bases, with 19 bases between them. The CDR3 sequence: CASSQVGTGARGPQHF. The CDR3 DNA reads TGCGCCAGCAGCCAAGTGGGCACGGGGGCACGGGGGCCCCAGCATTTT.

This clonotype was recorded many times. The chain employs TRBV2 and TRBJ1-6; D unresolved. Trimming left V 8 bases short and J 0 bases short, with 5 bases between. The germline CDR1 and CDR2 sequences are SNHLY and FYNNEI. The length of the CDR3 is 13 residues. CDR3 sequence reads: CASGSSYNSPLHF. CDR3 nucleotide sequence: TGTGCCAGCGGGAGCTCCTATAATTCACCCCTCCACTTT.

In its sample, this clonotype was seen many times. The chain uses TRBV2 and TRBJ1-4; D uncertain. Germline-derived CDR1 and CDR2 are SNHLY and FYNNEI. The germline V and J ends were trimmed by 6 bases and 7 bases, with 9 bases remaining between them. The CDR3 is 12 amino acids. The chain's CDR3 is CASRGFSEKLFF. DNA for the CDR3: TGTGCCAGCAGGGGATTTAGTGAAAAACTGTTTTTT.

About this clonotype: A read error may be the cause here, since a much bigger clone is one base away. This rearrangement joins TRBV6-2 or TRBV6-3 to TRBJ2-7; D ambiguous. This CDR3 comprises 11 residues. The germline V gene has CDR1 MNHEY and CDR2 SVGEGT. V lost 1 base and J 6 bases, leaving 4 bases between the germline ends. In DNA, the CDR3 is TGTGCCAGCAGTTACTGGGCCGAGCAGTACTTC. Its protein is CASSYWAEQYF.

This clonotype was seen at least ten times. The V call is TRBV14, the J call TRBJ2-7; the D gene is possibly TRBD1 (6 bases). V was shortened by 3 bases and J by 3 bases, with 18 bases between the two germline ends. From germline, CDR1 is SGHDN and CDR2 FVKESK. This CDR3 has 16 amino acids. CDR3 nucleotide sequence: TGTGCCAGCAGCCACCCCTTAGGACAGACAGGCTACGAGCAGTACTTC. It translates to CASSHPLGQTGYEQYF. The full variable domain, in which reference TRBV14 and TRBJ2-7 provide the parts outside the CDR3, is EAGVTQFPSHSVIEKGQTVTLRCDPISGHDNLYWYRRVMGKEIKFLLHFVKESKQDESGMPNNRFLAERTGGTYSTLKVQPAELEDSGVYFCASSHPLGQTGYEQYFGPGTRLTVT.

This clonotype came up many times. V gene TRBV10-3 combines with J gene TRBJ1-2, with D possibly matching TRBD1 (6 bases). Trimming left V 7 bases short and J 4 bases short, with 13 bases between. Germline V gene lookup returns CDR1 ENHRY and CDR2 SYGVKD. The CDR3 contains 13 residues. The CDR3 DNA reads as TGTGCCATCAAAGGGGGGGTTGGCTATGGCTACACCTTC. Translating gives CAIKGGVGYGYTF.

Concerning this clonotype itself: A much bigger clone sits one base away, suggesting this may be a read error. The rearrangement links TRBV10-3 to TRBJ2-7, with 8 bases lining up with TRBD2. Per the germline V gene, CDR1 is ENHRY and CDR2 is SYGVKD. This CDR3 is built from 15 residues. V shed 4 bases and J 2 bases; nucleotides not matched to a gene: 7. Here the CDR3 DNA reads TGTGCCATCAGTGGAGGCGGGAGGAGTACCTACGAGCAGTACTTC. It codes for CAISGGGRSTYEQYF.

As concerns this clonotype: A junction end diverges from the germline sequence, so it may reflect a read error. This sequence joins TRBV7-9 and TRBJ2-5; the D gene is possibly TRBD2 (6 bases). The CDR3 extends over 15 amino acids. Per the germline V gene, CDR1 is SEHNR and CDR2 is FQNEAQ (reference sequence). The CDR3 sequence is CAGSPVLAVQETQYF. CDR3 DNA: TGTGCCGGCAGCCCGGTATTAGCGGTACAAGAGACCCAGTACTTT.

This clonotype was picked up a small number of times. A much larger clonotype is one base distant, so this may be a read error. The rearrangement joins TRBV7-9 to TRBJ2-7; 7 nucleotides agree with TRBD1. The ends lost 3 bases at V and 9 bases at J; junction bases unmatched: 8. Per germline, CDR1 SEHNR and CDR2 FQNEAQ (reference sequence). The CDR3 spans 13 residues. CDR3 DNA sequence: TGTGCCAGCAGCTTCGACAGGGTCCACGGGCAGTACTTC. Protein product: CASSFDRVHGQYF.

This clonotype appeared many times. The genes are TRBV7-7 and TRBJ2-5; TRBD2 is a possible D gene (6 bases). The germline V gene encodes CDR1 SSHAT and CDR2 FNYEAQ (reference sequence). This CDR3 contains 13 residues. CDR3 bases: TGTGCTATACGACCTAGCGACCAAGAGACCCAGTACTTC. The encoded protein is CAIRPSDQETQYF.

This clonotype was recorded many times. The rearrangement links TRBV20-1 to TRBJ2-3, with 12 bases lining up with TRBD2. CDR1 is DFQATT, CDR2 SNEGSKA, per germline (reference sequence). The V gene end was trimmed by 6 bases and the J gene end by 6 bases; junction bases not matched to a gene: 7. The CDR3 extends over 14 amino acids. This CDR3 reads CSAHTSGRWDTQYF. The CDR3 DNA reads TGCAGTGCACATACTAGCGGGAGGTGGGATACGCAGTATTTT.